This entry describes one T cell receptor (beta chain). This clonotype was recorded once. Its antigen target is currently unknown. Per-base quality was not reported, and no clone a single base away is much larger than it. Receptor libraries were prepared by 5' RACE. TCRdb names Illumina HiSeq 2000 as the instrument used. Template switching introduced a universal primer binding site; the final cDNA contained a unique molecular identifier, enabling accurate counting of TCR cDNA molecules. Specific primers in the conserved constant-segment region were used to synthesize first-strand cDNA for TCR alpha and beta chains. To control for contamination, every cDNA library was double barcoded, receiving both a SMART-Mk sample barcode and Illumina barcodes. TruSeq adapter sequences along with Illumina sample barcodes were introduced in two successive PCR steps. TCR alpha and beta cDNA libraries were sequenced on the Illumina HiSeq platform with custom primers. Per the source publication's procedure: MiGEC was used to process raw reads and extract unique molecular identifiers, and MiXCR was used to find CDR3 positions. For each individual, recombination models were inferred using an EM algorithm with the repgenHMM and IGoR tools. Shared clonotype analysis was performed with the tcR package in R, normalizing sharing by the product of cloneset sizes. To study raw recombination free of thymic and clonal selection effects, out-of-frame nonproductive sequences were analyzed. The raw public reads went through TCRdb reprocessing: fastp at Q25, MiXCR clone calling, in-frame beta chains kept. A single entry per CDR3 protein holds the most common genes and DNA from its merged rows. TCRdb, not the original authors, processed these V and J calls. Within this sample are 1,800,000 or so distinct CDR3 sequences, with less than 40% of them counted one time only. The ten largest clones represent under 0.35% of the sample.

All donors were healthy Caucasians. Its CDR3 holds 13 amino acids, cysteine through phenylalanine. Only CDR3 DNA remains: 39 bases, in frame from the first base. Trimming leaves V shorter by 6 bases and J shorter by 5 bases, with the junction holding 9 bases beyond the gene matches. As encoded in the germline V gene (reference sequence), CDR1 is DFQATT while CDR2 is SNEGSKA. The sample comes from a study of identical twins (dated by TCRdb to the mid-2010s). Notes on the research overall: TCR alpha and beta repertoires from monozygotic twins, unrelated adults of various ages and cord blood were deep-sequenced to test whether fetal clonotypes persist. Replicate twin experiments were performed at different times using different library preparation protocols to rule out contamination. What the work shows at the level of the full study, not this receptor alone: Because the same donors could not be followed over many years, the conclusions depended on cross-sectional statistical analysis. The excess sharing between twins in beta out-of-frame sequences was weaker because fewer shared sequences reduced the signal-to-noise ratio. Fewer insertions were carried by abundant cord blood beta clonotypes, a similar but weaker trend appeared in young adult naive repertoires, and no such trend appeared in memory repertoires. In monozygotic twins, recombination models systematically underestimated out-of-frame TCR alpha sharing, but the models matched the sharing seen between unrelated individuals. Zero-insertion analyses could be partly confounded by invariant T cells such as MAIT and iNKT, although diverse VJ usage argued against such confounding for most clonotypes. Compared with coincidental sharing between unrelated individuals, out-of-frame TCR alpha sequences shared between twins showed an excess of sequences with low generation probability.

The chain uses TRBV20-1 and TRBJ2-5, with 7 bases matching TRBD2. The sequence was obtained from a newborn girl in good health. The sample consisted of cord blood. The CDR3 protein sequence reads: CSALWTSLETQYF. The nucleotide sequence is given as TGCAGTGCCCTCTGGACTAGTCTTGAGACCCAGTACTTC.